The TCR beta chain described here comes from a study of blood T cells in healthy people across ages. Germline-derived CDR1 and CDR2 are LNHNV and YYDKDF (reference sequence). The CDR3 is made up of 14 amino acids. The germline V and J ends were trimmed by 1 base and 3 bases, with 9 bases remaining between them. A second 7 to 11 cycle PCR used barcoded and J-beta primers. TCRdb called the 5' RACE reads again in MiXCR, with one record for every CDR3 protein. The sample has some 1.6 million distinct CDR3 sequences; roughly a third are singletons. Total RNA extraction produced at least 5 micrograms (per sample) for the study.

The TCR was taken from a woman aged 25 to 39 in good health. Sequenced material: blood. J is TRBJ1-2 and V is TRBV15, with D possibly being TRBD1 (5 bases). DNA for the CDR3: TGTGCCACCAGCAGAGGGTCGACAGACTATGGCTACACCTTC. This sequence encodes CATSRGSTDYGYTF. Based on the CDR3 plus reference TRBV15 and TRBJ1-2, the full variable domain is DAMVIQNPRYQVTQFGKPVTLSCSQTLNHNVMYWYQQKSSQAPKLLFHYYDKDFNNEADTPDNFQSRRPNTSFCFLDIRSPGLGDTAMYLCATSRGSTDYGYTFGSGTRLTVV.